Sequencing of this T cell receptor (beta chain) was carried out in a study of CD8 T cells in Susac syndrome. General study points: The number of individuals included in the study's TCR sequencing and HLA analysis was acknowledged as relatively small.

A quantity of about 0.5 to 1 ug RNA underwent reverse transcription using random hexamers. Via MiXCR, TCRdb re-called the immunoSEQ multiplex PCR reads, giving one row per CDR3 protein. The table shows 350,000 to 550,000 distinct CDR3 sequences, with 85% to 90% occurring only once. Germline CDR1 SQVTM, CDR2 ANQGSEA. V trimming: 7 bases; J trimming: 4 bases; junction bases outside the gene matches: 10. This CDR3 is built from 14 residues. With regard to this clonotype: Antigen: not known.

Material: CD8+ T cells from PBMCs. The receptor was isolated from a human donor with multiple sclerosis. The genes are TRBV29-1 and TRBJ2-1; TRBD2 aligns across 7 bases. CDR3 residues: CSGVLAQDYNEQFF. Here the CDR3 DNA reads TGCAGCGGGGTACTAGCGCAAGATTACAATGAGCAGTTCTTC.